This TCR beta chain was obtained from a study of T cells in Graves' hyperthyroidism and ophthalmopathy. Findings and caveats of the study: Before onset, ophthalmopathy was predicted by the model a median around 6.2 months earlier. Blood also contained most expanded thyroid clonotypes above 0.001. Ophthalmopathy stood apart from stable hyperthyroidism in a 13 V-J model.

Many counts were recorded for this clonotype. Its antigen is not known. RNA transcripts were the template for amplifying TCR beta CDR3 regions. HTBI primers drove first-round RT-PCR of the TCR CDR3. TCRdb redid the calling of the multiplex PCR reads with MiXCR, one entry per CDR3 protein. The table shows about 660,000 distinct CDR3 sequences, with 45% occurring only once. Uncontrolled infections, other autoimmune diseases, pregnancy or lactation led to exclusion of patients. CDR1 and CDR2 (germline): SGHTA, FQGNSA. Deletions cut 1 base from V and 3 bases from J, with 9 bases between. The CDR3 is made up of 14 amino acids.

The sample taken for sequencing was peripheral blood or thyroid tissue (not recorded which). The TCR sequence derives from an adult man with Graves' disease, either hyperthyroidism or ophthalmopathy (not recorded which). The V gene is TRBV7-2, the J gene TRBJ1-1; D is unresolved. CDR3 residues: CASSLGVEYTEAFF. The CDR3 region has the DNA TGTGCCAGCAGCTTAGGGGTGGAGTACACTGAAGCTTTCTTT.